One sample yielded the 30 T cell receptor beta chains listed below, sequenced in a study of Ad26.COV2.S vaccination and SARS-CoV-2 variants. Sequenced by immunoSEQ multiplex PCR; TCRdb stores in-frame clones only, minus some. The sample has about 350,000 clones; less than 90% are singletons. The sample's treatment: some 20 received Ad26.COV2.S at low or high dose, single or two shots; about 5 received placebo; per-sample allocation not given. All samples were drawn on day 63, counting from the first vaccine or placebo injection. The sequenced sample was peripheral blood, obtained in a trial of Ad26.COV2.S vaccine versus placebo. Receptors were obtained from a person aged 18 to 65 who received the Ad26.COV2.S COVID-19 vaccine or a placebo.

The J gene is TRBJ2-2, the V gene TRBV24-1; 13 nucleotides line up with TRBD2. The V segment lost 2 bases and the J segment 6 bases; nucleotides outside the gene matches: 2. There are 16 residues in the CDR3. The germline V gene has CDR1 KGHDR and CDR2 SFDVKD. CDR3 sequence: CATSDWTSGSPGELFF. The CDR3 nucleotides read TGTGCCACCAGTGATTGGACTAGCGGGAGTCCCGGGGAGCTGTTTTTT.

The rearrangement uses TRBV14 and TRBJ1-3; D perhaps matches TRBD1 (5 bases). The CDR3 spans 12 residues. The V end lost 4 bases, the J end lost 4 bases, and 5 bases lay between the germline ends. The V gene's germline CDR1 is SGHDN and CDR2 FVKESK. The DNA for the CDR3 is TGTGCCAGCAGCCGACAGGGAAACACCATATATTTT. It encodes CASSRQGNTIYF.

The chain uses TRBV5-6 and TRBJ2-1; 7 bases are a match to TRBD1. V was clipped by 3 bases and J by 2 bases; unmatched bases: 8. Looked up from germline, CDR1 is SGHDT and CDR2 is YYEEEE. This CDR3 is 16 amino acids long. DNA of the CDR3: TGTGCCAGCAGCTGGCCGACAGGGACGCCCTACAATGAGCAGTTCTTC. Translated: CASSWPTGTPYNEQFF.

This chain connects TRBV19 to TRBJ2-1; a weak D match, TRBD2 (7 bases). The CDR3 spans 15 residues. Germline CDR1 is LNHDA and CDR2 is SQIVND (reference sequence). The V end was cut by 3 bases, the J end by 3 bases, with 12 bases between. This chain's CDR3 is CASSISGGGYNEQFF. The CDR3 nucleotides are TGTGCCAGTAGTATTTCGGGGGGCGGCTACAATGAGCAGTTCTTC.

This sequence joins TRBV7-2 and TRBJ1-6, with 11 nucleotides matching TRBD1. Germline values: CDR1 SGHTA, CDR2 FQGNSA. The CDR3 length is 15 residues. The V and J ends lost 5 bases and 14 bases, in that order; junction bases with no gene match: 11. The CDR3 DNA sequence: TGTGCCAGCAGCCCCATGGACAGGGGGCCGATTGCCCTCCACTTT. It specifies CASSPMDRGPIALHF.

The rearrangement links TRBV7-9 to TRBJ2-3; tentatively, D is TRBD1 (6 bases). CDR1 is SEHNR, CDR2 FQNEAQ, per germline (reference sequence). Trimming stripped 6 bases from V and 3 bases from J, with 10 bases between. The CDR3 runs to 13 residues. CDR3 sequence reads: CASRFTGTDTQYF. The CDR3 DNA follows: TGTGCCAGCAGGTTTACAGGGACAGATACGCAGTATTTT.

The chain combines TRBV19 with TRBJ1-6, with 7 bases matching TRBD1. Trimming removed 4 bases from V and 5 bases from J; junction bases left unmatched: 2. This CDR3 region has 14 residues. Germline values: CDR1 LNHDA, CDR2 SQIVND (reference sequence). The CDR3 spells CASSTGTDNSPLHF. CDR3 sequence (DNA): TGTGCCAGTAGTACCGGGACAGATAATTCACCCCTCCACTTT.

The CDR3 DNA follows: TGTGCCAGCAGTCCGGACGAATGGAATGAAAAACTGTTTTTT. Protein sequence: CASSPDEWNEKLFF. V and J are TRBV6-2 or TRBV6-3 and TRBJ1-4; unclear D gene. V was clipped by 5 bases and J by 5 bases, with 12 bases between them. This CDR3 has 14 residues. In germline, CDR1 is MNHEY, CDR2 SVGEGT.

The gene calls are TRBV5-4 and TRBJ1-6, with D perhaps TRBD1 (5 bases). The CDR3 is made up of 15 amino acids. V was clipped by 4 bases and J by 9 bases, with 17 bases between them. Per the germline V gene, CDR1 is SGHNT and CDR2 is YYREEE (reference sequence). The CDR3 here is CASSPNIQGRSPLHF. The CDR3 DNA follows: TGTGCCAGCAGCCCAAATATCCAGGGACGTTCACCCCTCCACTTT.

The rearrangement uses TRBV19 and TRBJ2-3; 10 positions match TRBD2. The CDR3 runs 16 residues. The ends lost 9 bases at V and 2 bases at J; junction bases unmatched: 11. Per germline, CDR1 LNHDA and CDR2 SQIVND (reference sequence). The CDR3 reads CASASLAGAYTDTQYF. The CDR3 nucleotides are TGTGCCAGCGCTTCCCTAGCGGGGGCCTACACAGATACGCAGTATTTT.

The V gene is TRBV4-3, the J gene TRBJ2-3; D may be TRBD1 or TRBD2 (7 bases each). V was clipped by 3 bases and J by 5 bases, with 15 bases between them. Looked up from germline, CDR1 is LGHNA and CDR2 is YSLEER. This CDR3 has 15 residues. This CDR3 is CASSQGGGRGDTQYF. In DNA form, the CDR3 reads TGCGCCAGCAGCCAGGGAGGGGGCCGGGGAGATACGCAGTATTTT.

V gene TRBV10-2 combines with J gene TRBJ2-5, with D perhaps matching TRBD2 (7 bases). V was cut by 9 bases and J by 5 bases, with 19 bases left in between. The CDR3 consists of 14 residues. In germline, CDR1 is WSHSY, CDR2 SAAADI. CDR3 DNA: TGCGCCAGTGGCGGCCGGGGGGCCGGGGAGACCCAGTACTTC. Encoded protein: CASGGRGAGETQYF.

This clone was seen once. The chain carries TRBV5-4 and TRBJ2-1; no reliable D call. The CDR3 length is 17 residues. V shed 0 bases and J shed 0 bases, with 13 bases lying between them. CDR1 SGHNT and CDR2 YYREEE come from the germline V gene (reference sequence). The CDR3 bases are TGTGCCAGCAGCTTGGACCGCCAATGGAGCTCCTACAATGAGCAGTTCTTC. Protein: CASSLDRQWSSYNEQFF.

The J gene is TRBJ1-1, the V gene TRBV12-3 or TRBV12-4, with D hard to call. Trimming took 3 bases from V and 3 from J, leaving 5 bases between them. This CDR3 region has 12 residues. The CDR3 loop reads CASSFRDTEAFF. The CDR3 bases are TGTGCCAGCAGTTTTAGGGACACTGAAGCTTTCTTT.

This clone appeared a single time. The chain combines TRBV6-1 with TRBJ1-3; 8 bases agree with TRBD1. Germline V gives CDR1 MNHNS, CDR2 SASEGT. The ends lost 3 bases at V and 7 bases at J; junction bases unmatched: 5. CDR3 length: 14 residues. The CDR3 reads CASSEDRVHNTIYF. The CDR3 coding sequence is TGTGCCAGCAGTGAGGACAGGGTACATAACACCATATATTTT.

V gene TRBV28 combines with J gene TRBJ1-5, with 7 bases matching TRBD1. Trimming removed 8 bases from V and 0 bases from J; junction bases left unmatched: 4. In germline, CDR1 is MDHEN, CDR2 SYDVKM. The CDR3 length is 14 residues. This chain's CDR3 is CASGRQGSNQPQHF. The DNA for the CDR3 is TGTGCCAGCGGCAGACAGGGTAGCAATCAGCCCCAGCATTTT. Drawing the rest from reference TRBV28 and TRBJ1-5, the complete variable domain is DVKVTQSSRYLVKRTGEKVFLECVQDMDHENMFWYRQDPGLGLRLIYFSYDVKMKEKGDIPEGYSVSREKKERFSLILESASTNQTSMYLCASGRQGSNQPQHFGDGTRLSIL.

The V gene is TRBV27, the J gene TRBJ2-1; TRBD2 matches 7 bases. This CDR3 is built from 17 residues. The V gene's germline CDR1 is MNHEY and CDR2 SMNVEV (reference sequence). J gave up 4 bases and V 0 bases, and 9 bases lay outside the gene matches. CDR3 DNA: TGTGCCAGCAGTTTATCGTCCGGCGGGACTATTTACAATGAGCAGTTCTTC. The encoded protein is CASSLSSGGTIYNEQFF.

Points on this clone: Its ends do not fully match the called genes, so a read error is possible. The gene calls are TRBV2 and TRBJ1-2; no reliable D call. CDR3 length equals 14 residues. Germline lookup yields CDR1 SNHLY and CDR2 FYNNEI. The CDR3 reads CASSTQAEGKLRGF. CDR3 nucleotide sequence: TGTGCCAGCAGTACTCAGGCGGAAGGGAAGCTCCGAGGCTTC.

This chain connects TRBV6-5 to TRBJ2-7, with TRBD1 as a possible D gene (5 bases). The CDR3 runs 16 residues. V was cut by 4 bases and J by 2 bases, with 18 bases left in between. Germline CDR1 reads MNHEY; CDR2 reads SVGAGI. CDR3: CASSSPGSADTYEQYF. The CDR3, as DNA: TGTGCCAGCAGTTCCCCTGGTTCGGCGGACACCTACGAGCAGTACTTC.

V and J are TRBV12-5 and TRBJ2-3, with a tentative D call TRBD1 (5 bases). This CDR3 region has 15 residues. Germline CDR1 and CDR2: LGHNT and FRNRAP. V was trimmed by 2 bases and J by 6 bases, leaving 15 bases between them. CDR3 coding DNA: TGTGCTAGTGGTTTGAAGGGGAACGACCGGGATACGCAGTATTTT. It is translated as CASGLKGNDRDTQYF.

This sequence joins TRBV3-1 (or the pseudogene TRBV3-2) and TRBJ1-3; no clear D. The CDR3 is 14 residues long. The germline V and J ends were trimmed by 4 bases and 0 bases, with 7 bases remaining between them. CDR1 and CDR2 from the germline V gene are LGHDT and YNNKEL (reference sequence). In DNA form, the CDR3 reads TGTGCCAGCAGCCCTACTGACTCTGGAAACACCATATATTTT. Residues: CASSPTDSGNTIYF.

The chain couples TRBV3-1 (or the pseudogene TRBV3-2) to TRBJ2-5, with D unresolved. The germline V gene has CDR1 LGHDT and CDR2 YNNKEL (reference sequence). There are 15 residues in the CDR3. V was trimmed by 5 bases and J by 2 bases, leaving 15 bases between them. CDR3 sequence reads: CASSFRGTEQETQYF. The CDR3 DNA is TGTGCCAGCAGCTTTCGAGGAACAGAACAAGAGACCCAGTACTTC.

This chain joins TRBV7-2 and TRBJ2-1; no definite D call. CDR3 size: 11 residues. The V gene lost 1 base and the J gene lost 6 bases, with 1 base spanning the gap. Germline loops: CDR1 SGHTA, CDR2 FQGNSA. In DNA form, the CDR3 reads TGTGCCAGCAGCTTAGGCAATGAGCAGTTCTTC. Its protein is CASSLGNEQFF.

The chain joins TRBV27 to TRBJ1-2; D is ambiguous. CDR3 size: 13 residues. Germline loops: CDR1 MNHEY, CDR2 SMNVEV (reference sequence). The V end was cut by 6 bases, the J end by 11 bases, with 19 bases between. The CDR3 DNA sequence: TGTGCCAGCAGCGACGTAGCCGACACCCCATACACCTTC. Amino acid sequence: CASSDVADTPYTF.

The chain uses TRBV4-1 and TRBJ2-1; possibly TRBD2 for D (6 bases). CDR1 is MGHRA and CDR2 is YSYEKL in the germline V gene. With 0 bases removed from V and 0 bases from J, the gap between germline ends came to 9 bases. CDR3 size: 16 residues. Here the CDR3 reads CASSQEEGLSYNEQFF. The CDR3 bases are TGCGCCAGCAGCCAAGAGGAGGGCCTCTCCTACAATGAGCAGTTCTTC.

The V gene is TRBV28, the J gene TRBJ1-3; maybe TRBD1 (6 bases). Trimming took 6 bases from V and 0 from J, leaving 21 bases between them. Germline V CDR1 and CDR2: MDHEN, SYDVKM. This CDR3 spans 18 amino acids. The CDR3 is CASSLTGRPGVSGNTIYF. CDR3 DNA: TGTGCCAGCAGCCTTACAGGGCGGCCAGGAGTCTCTGGAAACACCATATATTTT.

The chain carries TRBV28 and TRBJ2-5; D possibly corresponds to TRBD1 (6 bases). Deletions cut 3 bases from V and 3 bases from J, with 11 bases between. CDR1 and CDR2 from the germline V gene are MDHEN and SYDVKM. This CDR3 has 14 residues. CDR3 sequence (DNA): TGTGCCAGCAGTTTGGCAGGGGCCAAAGAGACCCAGTACTTC. Its translation: CASSLAGAKETQYF.

This clone was seen repeatedly, ten times or more. The J gene is TRBJ2-2, the V gene TRBV5-4, with 14 bases identical to TRBD2. The CDR3 sequence is 20 residues long. The ends lost 3 bases at V and 2 bases at J; junction bases unmatched: 12. Germline CDR1 and CDR2: SGHNT and YYREEE (reference sequence). The CDR3, as DNA: TGTGCCAGCAGCTCCTTGCCGGGACTAGCGGGGGACAATAACACCGGGGAGCTGTTTTTT. Its protein is CASSSLPGLAGDNNTGELFF.

This chain joins TRBV7-2 and TRBJ2-2, with TRBD2 matching over 11 bases. The length of the CDR3 is 15 residues. Germline values: CDR1 SGHTA, CDR2 FQGNSA. V lost 3 bases, J lost 4 bases, and 1 base stayed unmatched. The CDR3 loop is CASSFTSGSTGELFF. The CDR3, as DNA: TGTGCCAGCAGCTTTACTAGCGGGAGCACCGGGGAGCTGTTTTTT.

The V call is TRBV2, the J call TRBJ1-2, with D tentatively TRBD1 (6 bases). Germline V CDR1 and CDR2: SNHLY, FYNNEI. The V and J ends lost 10 bases and 5 bases respectively, with 23 bases between them. The CDR3 covers 15 residues. The CDR3: CAIPGTDRTAYGYTF. CDR3 DNA: TGTGCCATACCCGGAACTGACAGGACCGCGTATGGCTACACCTTC.